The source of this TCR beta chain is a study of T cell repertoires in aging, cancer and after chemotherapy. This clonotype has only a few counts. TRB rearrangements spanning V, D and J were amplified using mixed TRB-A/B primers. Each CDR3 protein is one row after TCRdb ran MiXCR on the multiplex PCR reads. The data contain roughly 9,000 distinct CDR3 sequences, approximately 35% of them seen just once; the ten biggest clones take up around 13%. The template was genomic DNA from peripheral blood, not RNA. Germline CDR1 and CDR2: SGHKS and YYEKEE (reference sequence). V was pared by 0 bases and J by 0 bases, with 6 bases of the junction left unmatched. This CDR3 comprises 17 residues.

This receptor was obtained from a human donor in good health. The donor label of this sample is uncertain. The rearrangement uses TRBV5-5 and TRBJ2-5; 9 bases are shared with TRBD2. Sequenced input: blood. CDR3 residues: CASSLGVAGVNQETQYF. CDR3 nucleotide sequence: TGTGCCAGCAGCTTGGGGGTAGCGGGGGTAAACCAAGAGACCCAGTACTTC.